This entry describes one TCR beta chain. TCRdb reprocessed the 5' RACE reads, with one entry per CDR3 protein and no DNA. Recorded for this sample: 200,000 to 250,000 distinct CDR3 sequences. The CDR3 runs 14 residues. This entry is derived from a study of monozygotic twins with inflammatory bowel disease. V gene TRBV12-3 or TRBV12-4 combines with J gene TRBJ1-1; TCRdb picks TRBD1, but there is no DNA to check that call. This TCR derives from a human donor with ulcerative colitis or Crohn's disease, or a healthy co-twin of an affected twin (not recorded which). Sample: blood. The CDR3 region is CASRPGGMNTEAFF.